Below are 4 T cell receptor beta chains sequenced from a single sample in a study of radiotherapy plus CTLA-4 blockade in lung cancer. The method was immunoSEQ multiplex PCR; TCRdb's version includes in-frame clones alone and lacks a portion of them. The sample lists 95,000 to 150,000 clones; 80% to 90% were seen once. The sample consisted of peripheral blood, taken from a patient treated with radiotherapy plus ipilimumab. These TCRs come from a human donor with non-small cell lung cancer that progressed on radiotherapy plus ipilimumab.

The chain is built from TRBV11-2 and TRBJ1-1; weak D call: TRBD1 (5 bases). CDR1 is SGHAT, CDR2 FQNNGV, per germline. This CDR3 region has 13 residues. V lost 5 bases, J lost 10 bases, and 17 bases lay in between. The CDR3 sequence is CASSLRVRGSAFF. The CDR3, as DNA: TGTGCCAGCAGCCTTAGGGTAAGGGGCTCAGCTTTCTTT.

The chain carries TRBV18 and TRBJ2-7; TRBD2 matches at 10 bases. Losses at the gene ends were 5 bases for V and 7 bases for J; bases not matched to a gene: 11. CDR1 and CDR2 (germline): KGHSH, LQKENI. This CDR3 spans 15 amino acids. The CDR3 coding sequence is TGTGCCAGCTCAGCCGCTAGCGGGAGTTTGAATGAGCAGTACTTC. Translation gives CASSAASGSLNEQYF.

This clone was counted a single time. The chain is built from TRBV2 and TRBJ2-7; the D gene is possibly TRBD2 (6 bases). Trimming removed 5 bases from V and 2 bases from J, with 10 bases in between. This CDR3 contains 13 residues. Per the germline V gene, CDR1 is SNHLY and CDR2 is FYNNEI. CDR3 nucleotide sequence: TGTGCCAGCAGTCCGACTAGGCCCTACGAGCAGTACTTC. Encoded protein: CASSPTRPYEQYF.

The chain joins TRBV7-8 to TRBJ2-6; D unresolved. V was pared by 5 bases and J by 2 bases, with 10 bases between. The CDR3 length is 15 residues. CDR1 SGHVS and CDR2 FQNEAQ come from the germline V gene. CDR3 protein: CASSPLGAGANVLTF. CDR3 in DNA: TGTGCCAGCAGCCCCCTGGGTGCTGGGGCCAACGTCCTGACTTTC.